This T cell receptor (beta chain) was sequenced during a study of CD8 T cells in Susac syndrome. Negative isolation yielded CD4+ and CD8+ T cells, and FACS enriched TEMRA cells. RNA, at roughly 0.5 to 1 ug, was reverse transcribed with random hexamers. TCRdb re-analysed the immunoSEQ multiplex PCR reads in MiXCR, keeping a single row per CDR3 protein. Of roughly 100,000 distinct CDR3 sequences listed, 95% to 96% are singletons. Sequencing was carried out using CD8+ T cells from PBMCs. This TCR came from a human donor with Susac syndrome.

CDR3 in amino acids: CASSANRGGNEKLFF. CDR3 sequence (DNA): TGTGCCAGCAGCGCTAACAGGGGAGGTAATGAAAAACTGTTTTTT. The gene calls are TRBV5-4 and TRBJ1-4, with TRBD1 matching over 7 bases. CDR1 is SGHNT, CDR2 YYREEE, per germline (reference sequence). The CDR3 sequence is 15 residues long. V gave up 4 bases and J gave up 4 bases; unmatched junction bases: 7.